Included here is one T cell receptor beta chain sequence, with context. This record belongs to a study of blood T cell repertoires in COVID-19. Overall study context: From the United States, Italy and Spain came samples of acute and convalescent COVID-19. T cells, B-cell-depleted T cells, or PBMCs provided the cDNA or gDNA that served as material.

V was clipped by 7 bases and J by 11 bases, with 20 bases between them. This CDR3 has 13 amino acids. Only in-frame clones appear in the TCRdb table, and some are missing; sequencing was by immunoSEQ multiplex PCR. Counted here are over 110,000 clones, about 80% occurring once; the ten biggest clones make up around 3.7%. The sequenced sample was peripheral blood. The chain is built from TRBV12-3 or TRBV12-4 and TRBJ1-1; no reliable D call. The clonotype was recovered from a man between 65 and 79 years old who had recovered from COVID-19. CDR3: CASTQTTPPNAFF. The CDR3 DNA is TGTGCCAGCACCCAAACTACCCCCCCAAATGCTTTCTTT.